This T cell receptor (beta chain) stems from a study of early T cells in non-severe SARS-CoV-2 infection. The wider study: Whole-blood bulk RNA, unsorted, was sequenced, and chains were unpaired.

This clonotype is medium-sized (0.01 to 0.1%) by share. This CDR3 spans 14 amino acids. The ends lost 7 bases at V and 5 bases at J; junction bases unmatched: 9. Germline V lookup: CDR1 DFQATT, CDR2 SNEGSKA (reference sequence). TCRdb reprocessed the 5' RACE reads via MiXCR and lists one record per CDR3 protein. The table shows 40,000 to 45,000 distinct CDR3 sequences, with over 4% occurring only once. The source material was whole blood. The clonotype originates from an adult who was a healthcare worker with PCR-confirmed SARS-CoV-2 infection or an uninfected control (not recorded which). The chain couples TRBV20-1 to TRBJ2-5; 11 nucleotides agree with TRBD1. CDR3 region: CSGTGQGARETQYF. The DNA for the CDR3 is TGCAGTGGAACTGGACAGGGGGCTAGGGAGACCCAGTACTTC.